The next 4 T cell receptor beta chains were all read from a single sample in a study of blood T cell repertoires in COVID-19. Generated by immunoSEQ multiplex PCR, the TCRdb table keeps only in-frame clones and is missing some. The table has about 190,000 clones, roughly 84% seen once. Sequenced input: PBMCs or T cells enriched from blood (not recorded which). These receptors all stem from a woman aged 25-40 years who had been exposed to COVID-19.

This clone occurred a few times. This chain joins TRBV18 and TRBJ1-2; 7 bases match TRBD1. The germline gives CDR1 KGHSH, CDR2 LQKENI. This CDR3 is built from 13 residues. V shed 3 bases and J 8 bases; nucleotides not matched to a gene: 6. The CDR3 nucleotides read TGTGCCAGCTCACCGGACAGGATTGGAGGCTACACCTTC. The encoded protein is CASSPDRIGGYTF.

This clone was recorded at least ten times. V is TRBV19 and J is TRBJ1-3; no reliable D call. Per germline, CDR1 LNHDA and CDR2 SQIVND (reference sequence). V was shortened by 4 bases and J by 1 base, with 11 bases between the two germline ends. The CDR3 spans 15 residues. The CDR3 bases are TGTGCCAGTAGTACCTACGAGGGTTCTGGAAACACCATATATTTT. Translated: CASSTYEGSGNTIYF.

The chain is built from TRBV18 and TRBJ1-5, with 8 bases aligning to TRBD1. V lost 4 bases and J lost 2; bases outside the gene matches: 4. This CDR3 comprises 15 residues. Per the germline V gene, CDR1 is KGHSH and CDR2 is LQKENI. The CDR3 region is CASSLDRVRNQPQHF. The CDR3 DNA sequence: TGTGCCAGCTCACTGGACAGGGTACGCAATCAGCCCCAGCATTTT.

The chain joins TRBV5-4 to TRBJ1-1, with D perhaps TRBD1 (5 bases). Looked up from germline, CDR1 is SGHNT and CDR2 is YYREEE (reference sequence). The CDR3 is made up of 12 amino acids. Deletions cut 1 base from V and 7 bases from J, with 8 bases between. The CDR3 bases are TGTGCCAGCAGCTTGTGGGGGGATGAAGCTTTCTTT. As protein: CASSLWGDEAFF.